This TCR beta chain originates from a study of cytomegalovirus exposure and HLA in healthy donors. Study-wide results and caveats: In the 120 validation repertoires, 94% of cluster scores exceeded 0, per a later analysis. Cytomegalovirus association was assigned to more than 150 TCR beta chains.

V was trimmed by 8 bases and J by 1 base, leaving 17 bases between them. The CDR3 is 16 amino acids. The germline CDR1 and CDR2 sequences are SGHAT and FQNNGV. On this clone: Its antigen is undetermined.

This table comes from immunoSEQ multiplex PCR, and its TCRdb copy is limited to in-frame clones, with some not included. The sample includes tens of thousands of clones, over 95% of them seen just once. The sequence came from a young man in good health and CMV-seronegative. Material: PBMCs. V gene TRBV11-2 combines with J gene TRBJ2-2, with a possible D match to TRBD1 (6 bases). CDR3: CASLTATGWNTGELFF. CDR3 DNA: TGTGCCAGCTTAACCGCGACAGGATGGAACACCGGGGAGCTGTTTTTT.